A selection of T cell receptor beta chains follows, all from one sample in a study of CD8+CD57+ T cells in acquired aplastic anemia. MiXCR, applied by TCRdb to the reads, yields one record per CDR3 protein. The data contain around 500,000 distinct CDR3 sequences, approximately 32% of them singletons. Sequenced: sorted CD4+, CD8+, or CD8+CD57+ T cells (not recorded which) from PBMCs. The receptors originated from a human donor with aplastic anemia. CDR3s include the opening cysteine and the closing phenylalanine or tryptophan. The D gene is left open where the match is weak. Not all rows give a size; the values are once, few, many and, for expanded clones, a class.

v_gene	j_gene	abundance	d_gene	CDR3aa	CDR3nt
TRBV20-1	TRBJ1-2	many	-	CSARGEGYGYTF	TGCAGTGCTAGAGGAGAGGGCTATGGCTACACCTTC
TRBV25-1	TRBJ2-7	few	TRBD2	CASSYPGRGDYEQYF	TGTGCCAGCAGTTACCCGGGACGGGGGGACTACGAGCAGTACTTC
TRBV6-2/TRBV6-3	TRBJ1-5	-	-	CASSYWDQPQHF	TGTGCCAGCAGTTATTGGGATCAGCCCCAGCATTTT
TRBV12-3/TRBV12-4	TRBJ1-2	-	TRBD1	CASRTGGEKYGYTF	TGTGCCAGCAGGACAGGGGGCGAGAAGTATGGCTACACCTTC
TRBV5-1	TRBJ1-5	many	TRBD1	CASSPSGQVGQPQHF	TGCGCCAGCAGCCCTTCCGGACAGGTTGGCCAGCCCCAGCATTTT
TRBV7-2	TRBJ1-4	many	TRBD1	CASSLDREEKLFF	TGTGCCAGCAGCCTGGACAGGGAAGAAAAACTGTTTTTT
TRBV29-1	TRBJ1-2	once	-	CSFGQTYGYTF	TGCAGCTTCGGGCAGACTTATGGCTACACCTTC
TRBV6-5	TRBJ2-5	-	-	CASSYSQGGETQYF	TGTGCCAGCAGTTACTCACAGGGTGGAGAGACCCAGTACTTC
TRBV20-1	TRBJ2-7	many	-	CSANGAVRRFVGQYF	TGCAGTGCTAACGGGGCAGTCAGGCGGTTTGTCGGGCAGTACTTC
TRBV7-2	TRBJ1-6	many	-	CASSRYPNSPLHF	TGTGCCAGCAGCCGCTACCCTAATTCACCCCTCCACTTT
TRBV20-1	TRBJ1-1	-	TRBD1	CSATRDSLMNTEAFF	TGCAGTGCGACCCGGGACAGTCTAATGAACACTGAAGCTTTCTTT
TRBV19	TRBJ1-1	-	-	CGDRRAEAFF	TGTGGTGACAGGAGGGCTGAAGCTTTCTTT
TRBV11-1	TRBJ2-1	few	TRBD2	CASSLALAGNNEQFF	TGTGCCAGCAGCTTGGCCCTAGCGGGCAACAATGAGCAGTTCTTC
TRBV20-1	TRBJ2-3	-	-	CSASVYGEYTDTQYF	TGCAGTGCTAGCGTATACGGGGAGTACACAGATACGCAGTATTTT
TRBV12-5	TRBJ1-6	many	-	CASGLDNSPLHF	TGTGCTAGTGGTTTGGACAATTCACCCCTCCACTTT